This T cell receptor beta chain was sequenced in a study of CD8+CD57+ T cells in acquired aplastic anemia. The study, taken as a whole, reports: Patients versus controls showed no significant CD8+ Simpson's diversity difference.

J lost 5 bases, V lost 4 bases, and 3 bases had no gene match. The germline V gene has CDR1 MNHEY and CDR2 SVGAGI. CDR3 length: 13 amino acids. Whoever was chosen for sequencing had shown CD8+CD57+ cell expansion by flow cytometry. The patients, all of them, had severe acquired aplastic anemia. By the time of blood sampling, patients had still received no therapy. This clonotype was picked up many times. Its antigen remains unidentified. Profiling that covered TCR beta VDJ and CDR3 relied on genomic DNA as its template. TCRdb re-derived calls from the reads in MiXCR, one entry per CDR3 protein. The data contain approximately 130,000 distinct CDR3 sequences, about 43% of them singletons.

The chain couples TRBV6-5 to TRBJ2-5, with TRBD1 matching 8 bases. The sample comprised sorted CD4+, CD8+, or CD8+CD57+ T cells (not recorded which) from PBMCs. The sequence was collected from a human donor with aplastic anemia. The CDR3 DNA follows: TGTGCCAGCAGTTGGGACAGGTTGGAGACCCAGTACTTC. Protein sequence: CASSWDRLETQYF.